This T cell receptor (beta chain) was identified in a study of shared clonotypes between healthy human individuals. Regarding the study as a whole: Though the depth was large, rarefaction showed that sorted-subset sequencing was incomplete.

Genomic DNA belonging to each subset was distributed in equal measure over several immunoSEQ plates. Assay: immunoSEQ multiplex PCR; the TCRdb copy retains only in-frame clones and omits some. The data show roughly 2.1 million clones, about 93% seen once. The germline V gene has CDR1 PRHDT and CDR2 FYEKMQ (reference sequence). V was cut by 3 bases and J by 3 bases, with 9 bases left in between. This CDR3 has 13 residues. Turning to this clone: Its antigen is as yet unknown.

Cells designated naive CD8 were CD45RO-negative and were positively selected for CCR7, with terminally differentiated effector memory CD45RA+ cells excluded. The chain has TRBV13 and TRBJ2-7; TRBD1 is a possible D gene (5 bases). The sequence derives from a man aged 18 to 35 in good health. Some clones in this sample may be carry-over from other donors' samples. Sequenced: naive CD8+ T cells from PBMCs. CDR3 DNA: TGTGCCAGCAGCTTCAGGGCCAACTACGAGCAGTACTTC. Amino acid sequence: CASSFRANYEQYF.